This is a list of T cell receptor beta chains from one sample in a study of blood T cell repertoires in COVID-19. Produced via immunoSEQ multiplex PCR; TCRdb's table is partial and in-frame only. The profile covers approximately 300,000 clones, with roughly 90% appearing a single time and over 4% taken by the ten largest. Sequenced input: PBMCs or T cells enriched from blood (not recorded which). Receptors were obtained from a man aged 55 to 70 who had recovered from COVID-19. Each CDR3 is given with its conserved first and last residue. D genes are given only for firm matches. For some rows the clone size is stated as once, few or many, or as a class when expanded; others skip it.

j_call	clone_size	v_call	d_call	cdr3_aa	cdr3_nt
TRBJ2-1	NA	TRBV7-3	NA	CASSLGVNEQFF	TGTGCCAGCAGCTTAGGAGTGAATGAGCAGTTCTTC
TRBJ2-2	few	TRBV19	TRBD1	CASSAWTGNTGELFF	TGTGCCAGTAGTGCTTGGACAGGGAACACCGGGGAGCTGTTTTTT
TRBJ2-3	NA	TRBV27	TRBD2	CASSPLAGGADTQYF	TGTGCCAGCAGTCCGCTAGCGGGAGGAGCGGATACGCAGTATTTT
TRBJ1-6	NA	TRBV3-1/TRBV3-2	NA	CASSRGEGNSPLHF	TGTGCCAGCAGCCGAGGGGAGGGGAATTCACCCCTCCACTTT
TRBJ2-5	NA	TRBV18	NA	CATSNLPGETQYF	TGTGCCACCTCTAACCTTCCAGGGGAGACCCAGTACTTC
TRBJ1-1	NA	TRBV19	NA	CASSINSRLLEAFF	TGTGCCAGTAGTATTAATTCCAGGCTACTTGAAGCTTTCTTT
TRBJ1-1	NA	TRBV12-5	TRBD1	CASGLGQGVAEAFF	TGTGCTAGTGGTTTGGGACAGGGGGTCGCTGAAGCTTTCTTT
TRBJ2-7	NA	TRBV5-3	TRBD2	CARSYSGLAGVQPYEQYF	TGTGCCAGAAGCTACTCGGGACTAGCGGGAGTTCAGCCCTACGAGCAGTACTTC
TRBJ1-2	NA	TRBV7-3	TRBD1	CASSSSGRTGVGGYTF	TGTGCCAGCAGCTCTAGTGGTCGGACAGGAGTGGGAGGCTACACCTTC
TRBJ1-1	NA	TRBV9	TRBD1	CASSAHRDRVITEAFF	TGTGCCAGCAGCGCCCACCGGGACAGGGTAATCACTGAAGCTTTCTTT
TRBJ2-2	NA	TRBV19	NA	CASSPWTRMKAGELFF	TGTGCCAGTAGTCCCTGGACTCGCATGAAGGCCGGGGAGCTGTTTTTT
TRBJ2-7	NA	TRBV15	TRBD2	CATSGDFGLAVEQYF	TGTGCCACCAGCGGAGATTTCGGACTAGCGGTCGAGCAGTACTTC
TRBJ2-7	NA	TRBV7-2	NA	CASSLGRDYEQYF	TGTGCCAGCAGCTTAGGCAGGGACTACGAGCAGTACTTC
TRBJ2-7	NA	TRBV12-3/TRBV12-4	TRBD1	CASRQGGNEQYF	TGTGCCAGCAGACAGGGGGGCAACGAGCAGTACTTC
TRBJ1-2	NA	TRBV19	TRBD1	CASARDRGGYTF	TGTGCCAGCGCCCGGGACAGGGGAGGCTACACCTTC
TRBJ1-6	NA	TRBV5-1	TRBD1	CASSFLDRANSPLHF	TGCGCCAGCAGCTTTCTGGACAGGGCGAATTCACCCCTCCACTTT
TRBJ2-2	NA	TRBV2	NA	CASSEQGQNTGELFF	TGTGCCAGCAGTGAACAGGGACAGAACACCGGGGAGCTGTTTTTT
TRBJ2-7	NA	TRBV4-2	TRBD2	CASSQVVSSGGYEQYF	TGTGCCAGCAGCCAAGTAGTATCTAGCGGGGGCTACGAGCAGTACTTC
TRBJ2-7	NA	TRBV3-1/TRBV3-2	TRBD2	CASRYSGNSYEQYF	TGTGCCAGCAGGTATAGCGGGAACTCCTACGAGCAGTACTTC
TRBJ1-3	NA	TRBV18	TRBD1	CASTPGQGFGNTIYF	TGTGCCAGCACCCCGGGACAGGGTTTCGGAAACACCATATATTTT
TRBJ2-5	NA	TRBV28	NA	CASKEAQRTVQETQYF	TGTGCCAGCAAGGAGGCGCAGCGGACTGTCCAAGAGACCCAGTACTTC
TRBJ2-7	NA	TRBV6-6	TRBD1	CASINDRDRQYEQYF	TGTGCCAGCATTAATGACCGGGACAGACAATACGAGCAGTACTTC
TRBJ2-2	NA	TRBV6-6	NA	CASSSGLPGELFF	TGTGCCAGCAGTTCAGGACTACCCGGGGAGCTGTTTTTT
TRBJ2-1	NA	TRBV7-9	TRBD1	CASSFTGGRNEQFF	TGTGCCAGCAGCTTCACAGGGGGTCGAAATGAGCAGTTCTTC
TRBJ1-4	NA	TRBV5-5	TRBD1	CASSYTGANEKLFF	TGTGCCAGCAGCTATACAGGGGCTAATGAAAAACTGTTTTTT
TRBJ1-4	NA	TRBV5-4	TRBD1	CASSLNLGTVNEKLFF	TGTGCCAGCAGCTTAAATCTCGGGACAGTTAATGAAAAACTGTTTTTT
TRBJ1-1	few	TRBV28	TRBD1	CASSRQGASRYTEAFF	TGTGCCAGCAGTCGTCAGGGGGCCTCGCGGTACACTGAAGCTTTCTTT
TRBJ1-6	NA	TRBV5-1	NA	CASSWETFSPLHF	TGCGCCAGCAGCTGGGAGACATTCTCACCCCTCCACTTT
TRBJ2-1	NA	TRBV4-2	TRBD2	CASSQTGGSQGNEQFF	TGTGCCAGCAGCCAAACGGGGGGGAGTCAGGGCAATGAGCAGTTCTTC
TRBJ1-2	NA	TRBV28	NA	CASSEMSAGASYGYTF	TGTGCCAGCAGTGAAATGTCGGCAGGGGCAAGCTATGGCTACACCTTC
TRBJ1-4	NA	TRBV19	NA	CASSRPRGSNEKLFF	TGTGCCAGTAGTCGCCCCCGGGGATCTAATGAAAAACTGTTTTTT
TRBJ2-7	NA	TRBV12-3/TRBV12-4	NA	CASSVGSDYEQYF	TGTGCCAGCAGTGTTGGCTCCGACTACGAGCAGTACTTC
TRBJ1-5	NA	TRBV19	NA	CASRGNSNQPQHF	TGTGCCAGTCGAGGGAATAGCAATCAGCCCCAGCATTTT
TRBJ1-6	few	TRBV6-5	TRBD1	CASRTDRGLNSPLHF	TGTGCCAGCAGGACGGACAGGGGGCTTAATTCACCCCTCCACTTT
TRBJ1-1	NA	TRBV10-3	NA	CAISESTDTEAFF	TGTGCCATCAGTGAGTCTACGGACACTGAAGCTTTCTTT
TRBJ2-3	NA	TRBV7-9	NA	CASSPQGTDTQYF	TGTGCCAGCAGCCCCCAGGGCACAGATACGCAGTATTTT
TRBJ1-5	NA	TRBV2	TRBD1	CASSREGTGSQPQHF	TGTGCCAGCAGTCGGGAGGGGACAGGGAGTCAGCCCCAGCATTTT
TRBJ2-7	once	TRBV20-1	NA	CSAIEGGSSYEQYF	TGCAGTGCTATTGAAGGGGGAAGCTCCTACGAGCAGTACTTC
TRBJ1-1	NA	TRBV18	TRBD1	CASSQDRGRNTEAFF	TGTGCCAGCTCACAAGACAGGGGACGGAACACTGAAGCTTTCTTT
TRBJ2-5	NA	TRBV27	TRBD2	CASSFTSGSLGTQYF	TGTGCCAGCAGTTTTACTAGCGGGAGCTTAGGGACCCAGTACTTC
TRBJ2-2	NA	TRBV7-9	NA	CASSPVGGTGELFF	TGTGCCAGCAGCCCCGTCGGGGGCACCGGGGAGCTGTTTTTT